This T cell receptor (beta chain) was sequenced for a study of T cell changes during pregnancy in multiple sclerosis. TCRdb keeps only in-frame clones here, not all; method: immunoSEQ multiplex PCR. The sample includes about 60,000 clones, approximately 92% of them seen just once. The table lists this clone with a count of one. Trimming left V 2 bases short and J 8 bases short, with 9 bases between. CDR3 length equals 12 residues. The germline CDR1 and CDR2 sequences are MNHEY and SVGAGI. The source is a female donor with multiple sclerosis, enrolled in a pregnancy study. Sample: peripheral blood, taken in the first trimester of pregnancy. This chain uses TRBV6-5 with TRBJ1-2; weak D call: TRBD1 (5 bases). In DNA, the CDR3 is TGTGCCAGCAGTTACGGAGGGGCCGGCTACACCTTC. This sequence encodes CASSYGGAGYTF.